Listed here is a single T cell receptor (beta chain). The treatment: some 19 received Ad26.COV2.S at low or high dose, single or two shots; about 5 received placebo; per-sample allocation not given. The investigators took samples on day 63 after the first vaccine or placebo injection. Repertoires were generated with immunoSEQ multiplex PCR, while TCRdb's copy carries only in-frame clones and drops some. The table lists around 300,000 clones, about 88% of them singletons, with about 10% in the top ten. This entry is derived from a study of Ad26.COV2.S vaccination and SARS-CoV-2 variants. Germline loops: CDR1 SGHRS, CDR2 YFSETQ. This CDR3 region has 18 residues. Germline trimming cut 0 bases from V and 1 base from J; bases unmatched to any gene: 5.

The TCR comes from a person between 18 and 59 years old who received the Ad26.COV2.S COVID-19 vaccine or a placebo. This rearrangement joins TRBV5-1 to TRBJ2-5; 14 bases are a match to TRBD2. The specimen was peripheral blood, collected in a trial of Ad26.COV2.S vaccine versus placebo. The CDR3 region has the DNA TGCGCCAGCAGCTTGGGGACTAGCGGGGGGAACTTCCAAGAGACCCAGTACTTC. Amino acid sequence: CASSLGTSGGNFQETQYF.